This record concerns one T cell receptor beta chain sequence. This CDR3 is also generated by other DNA sequences in the sample. This sample was included in a study of shared clonotypes between healthy human individuals. The CDR3 extends over 13 amino acids. Per germline, CDR1 SGHRS and CDR2 YFSETQ. V was pared by 4 bases and J by 1 base, with 8 bases between. TCRdb's table, derived via immunoSEQ multiplex PCR, lists solely in-frame clones and lacks some. The data contain 2 million to 2.5 million clones, over 85% of them singletons. This sequence joins TRBV5-1 and TRBJ2-5, with D tentatively TRBD1 (5 bases). This clonotype was obtained from a young man in good health. Some clones in this sample may be carry-over from other donors' samples. Specimen: naive CD4+ T cells from PBMCs. The subset denotes: CD45RA+ positively selected. The CDR3 here is CASSPTVQETQYF. The CDR3 region has the DNA TGCGCCAGCAGCCCGACAGTCCAAGAGACCCAGTACTTC.